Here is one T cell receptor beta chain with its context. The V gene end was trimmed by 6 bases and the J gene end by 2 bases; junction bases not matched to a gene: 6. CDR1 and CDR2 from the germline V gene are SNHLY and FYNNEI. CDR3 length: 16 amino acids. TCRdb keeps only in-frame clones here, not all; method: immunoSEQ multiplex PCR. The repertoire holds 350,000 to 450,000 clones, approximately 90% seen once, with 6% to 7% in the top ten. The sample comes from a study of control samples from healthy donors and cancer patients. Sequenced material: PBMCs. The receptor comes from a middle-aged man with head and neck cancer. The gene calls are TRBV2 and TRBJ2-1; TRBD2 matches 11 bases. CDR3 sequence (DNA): TGTGCCAGCAGCCCTTTACTAGCGGGGGCCTACAATGAGCAGTTCTTC. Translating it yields CASSPLLAGAYNEQFF.